The 21 T cell receptor beta chains in this list originate from one sample, sequenced in a study of read filtering for tumor transcriptome and immune sequencing. From roughly 0.4 ug of RNA, a library with molecular barcoded alpha/delta and beta/gamma adaptors was made. TCRdb passed the reads through MiXCR, listing each CDR3 protein once. Of around 140,000 distinct CDR3 sequences in the sample, over 10% were seen once. Sequenced sample: a population of CD138-negative cells sorted from bone marrow. These TCRs come from a donor older than 35 with multiple myeloma.

The table lists this clonotype with a few counts. Just one base apart from a much larger clone, this may be a read error. The V call is TRBV9, the J call TRBJ2-1; TRBD2 is a possible D gene (7 bases). Germline CDR1 reads SGDLS; CDR2 reads YYNGEE. This CDR3 has 17 amino acids. CDR3: CASSVGGTGGGYNGQFF. CDR3 DNA: TGTGCCAGCAGCGTAGGAGGGACCGGCGGGGGCTACAATGGGCAGTTCTTC. Full variable domain (outside the CDR3, taken from reference TRBV9 and TRBJ2-1): DSGVTQTPKHLITATGQRVTLRCSPRSGDLSVYWYQQSLDQGLQFLIQYYNGEERAKGNILERFSAQQFPDLHSELNLSSLELGDSALYFCASSVGGTGGGYNGQFFGPGTRLTVL.

The table lists this clonotype with many counts. The chain recombines TRBV20-1 with TRBJ1-5, with 7 bases aligning to TRBD1. The CDR3 totals 13 residues. The J segment lost 5 bases and the V segment lost 1 base, leaving 2 bases of the junction unmatched. Germline values: CDR1 DFQATT, CDR2 SNEGSKA (reference sequence). In DNA form, the CDR3 reads TGCAGTGCTAGAGGGGACAGTCATCAGCCCCAGCATTTT. It encodes CSARGDSHQPQHF.

In its sample, this clonotype was seen a few times. The chain recombines TRBV7-3 with TRBJ2-2; 10 bases agree with TRBD2. Germline CDR1 SGHTA, CDR2 FQGTGA. V lost 1 base, J lost 2 bases, and 10 bases stayed unmatched. CDR3 size: 19 residues. This chain's CDR3 is CASSLKGKREGPNTGELFF. The CDR3 DNA follows: TGTGCCAGCAGCTTAAAGGGAAAGCGGGAGGGCCCAAACACCGGGGAGCTGTTTTTT.

This clonotype was counted at least ten times. The V call is TRBV29-1, the J call TRBJ1-2; 7 positions agree with TRBD1. The CDR3 has 14 amino acids. Germline-derived CDR1 and CDR2 are SQVTM and ANQGSEA. J gave up 6 bases and V 4 bases, and 11 bases lay outside the gene matches. This chain's CDR3 is CSVASPGRGDGYTF. The CDR3 bases are TGCAGCGTTGCTTCCCCCGGCAGGGGGGATGGCTACACCTTC.

Concerning this clonotype: A much larger clonotype is one base distant, so this may be a read error. The rearrangement uses TRBV20-1 and TRBJ2-3; 7 bases are shared with TRBD2. CDR3 size: 15 residues. CDR1 DFQATT and CDR2 SNEGSKA come from the germline V gene (reference sequence). The DNA for the CDR3 is TGCAGTGCTAGGGCACTAGCGCCAAGCACAGATACGCCGTATTTT. It encodes CSARALAPSTDTPYF.

Points on this clonotype: Since a far larger clone is one base different, this is likely a read error. This chain uses TRBV5-6 with TRBJ2-1; D possibly corresponds to TRBD2 (5 bases). Germline V gene sequence: CDR1 SGHDT, CDR2 YYEEEE. Trimming took 3 bases from V and 6 from J, leaving 13 bases between them. This CDR3 spans 14 amino acids. The CDR3: CASSYTGVFNEQFF. As DNA, the CDR3 is TGTGCCAGCAGCTACACCGGGGTCTTCAATGAGCAGTTCTTC.

This clonotype was seen at least ten times. The CDR3 sequence: CSARDLSGSSTETQYF. The CDR3 DNA reads TGCAGTGCTAGAGATCTAAGCGGGAGTTCGACGGAGACCCAGTACTTC. V and J are TRBV20-1 and TRBJ2-5, with 8 bases aligning to TRBD2. V gave up 0 bases and J gave up 5 bases; unmatched junction bases: 11. The CDR3 is made up of 16 amino acids. Per the germline V gene, CDR1 is DFQATT and CDR2 is SNEGSKA (reference sequence).

This clonotype was recorded many times. V is TRBV29-1 and J is TRBJ2-1, with 10 bases lining up with TRBD2. The CDR3 covers 14 residues. V lost 1 base to trimming and J lost 6 bases; unmatched junction nucleotides: 3. Germline V CDR1 and CDR2: SQVTM, ANQGSEA. CDR3 sequence (DNA): TGCAGCGTTGAAGGGCTAGCGGGAGTCAATGAGCAGTTCTTC. Translating it yields CSVEGLAGVNEQFF.

Comments on this clonotype: This may come from a read error, since a much larger clone is one base off. In DNA form, the CDR3 reads TGTGCCAGCACCGGAAGGGGACAGAGCCCCTCTGGGGCCGACGTCCTGACTTTC. Amino acid sequence: CASTGRGQSPSGADVLTF. The chain is built from TRBV7-9 and TRBJ2-6, with 7 bases identical to TRBD1. Looked up from germline, CDR1 is SEHNR and CDR2 is FQNEAQ (reference sequence). The CDR3 runs to 18 residues.

This clonotype was counted at least ten times. The V gene is TRBV12-3 or TRBV12-4, the J gene TRBJ1-5; D perhaps matches TRBD1 (5 bases). This CDR3 contains 13 residues. V lost 3 bases, J lost 6 bases, and 9 bases lay in between. The CDR3 nucleotides are TGTGCCAGCAGTTTTGGGGGGACTCAGCCCCAGCATTTT. This sequence encodes CASSFGGTQPQHF.

With regard to this clonotype: A much larger clone differs by one base, so this may be a read error. The V and J genes are TRBV5-5 and TRBJ1-5; D perhaps matches TRBD1 (6 bases). V lost 0 bases and J lost 9, with 16 bases in between. Germline CDR1 reads SGHKS; CDR2 reads YYEKEE (reference sequence). This CDR3 comprises 15 residues. The CDR3 region is CASSLARGRVPPQHF. For the CDR3, the DNA is TGTGCCAGCAGCTTGGCCAGGGGAAGGGTACCGCCCCAGCATTTT.

This clonotype was recorded many times. The CDR3 loop is CASRDRAFYSNQPQHF. CDR3 nucleotides: TGTGCCAGCCGGGACAGGGCGTTTTATAGCAATCAGCCCCAGCATTTT. The chain combines TRBV6-6 with TRBJ1-5; 9 positions match TRBD1. This CDR3 region has 16 residues. J gave up 0 bases and V 8 bases, and 8 bases lay outside the gene matches. Germline V gene lookup returns CDR1 MNHNY and CDR2 SVGAGI (reference sequence).

This clonotype showed up many times. The chain combines TRBV5-1 with TRBJ1-2; 8 nucleotides agree with TRBD1. Germline CDR1 and CDR2: SGHRS and YFSETQ. The CDR3 runs 16 residues. The V segment lost 4 bases and the J segment 8 bases; nucleotides outside the gene matches: 16. For the CDR3, the DNA is TGCGCCAGCAGCCTGACGGGACAGGAGGTTACGATCGGCTACACCTTC. Amino acid sequence: CASSLTGQEVTIGYTF.

A word on this clonotype: This clone may be a read error of a much larger clone one base away. A read error is likely, as this CDR3 ends without the conserved phenylalanine or tryptophan. The CDR3 DNA is TGCAGCGTTGAGACAGGGGGCACAGATACGCAGTATTTG. The encoded protein is CSVETGGTDTQYL. The chain joins TRBV29-1 to TRBJ2-3; 8 nucleotides agree with TRBD1. The CDR3 length is 13 residues. Trimming took 3 bases from V and 1 from J; bases not matched to a gene: 0. CDR1 and CDR2 from the germline V gene are SQVTM and ANQGSEA.

In this sample, this clonotype turned up many times. The gene calls are TRBV7-9 and TRBJ2-2, with 9 positions matching TRBD2. Germline values: CDR1 SEHNR, CDR2 FQNEAQ (reference sequence). The V gene end was trimmed by 4 bases and the J gene end by 0 bases; junction bases not matched to a gene: 15. The CDR3 extends over 20 amino acids. The DNA for the CDR3 is TGTGCCAGCAGCTCCTTAGGCGGGAGGGCTGAATTCGCGAACACCGGGGAGCTGTTTTTT. Amino acids: CASSSLGGRAEFANTGELFF.

This clonotype was seen a few times. The chain couples TRBV20-1 to TRBJ1-3, with D perhaps TRBD1 (6 bases). CDR3 length: 15 amino acids. The germline V and J ends were trimmed by 3 bases and 4 bases, with 16 bases remaining between them. Germline CDR1 and CDR2: DFQATT and SNEGSKA (reference sequence). CDR3 protein: CSARRQALGGNTIYF. The CDR3 DNA reads TGCAGTGCTAGGAGACAGGCCTTGGGAGGAAACACCATATATTTT.

Notes on this clonotype: With a much larger clone just one base away, this may be a read error. As the CDR3 is not closed by the conserved phenylalanine or tryptophan, this likely results from a read error. The rearrangement links TRBV29-1 to TRBJ2-3; no definite D call. The V and J ends lost 3 bases and 2 bases respectively, with 0 bases between them. The CDR3 sequence is 10 residues long. CDR1 is SQVTM, CDR2 ANQGSEA, per germline. The CDR3 is CSVDTDTQYS. CDR3 coding DNA: TGCAGCGTTGACACAGATACGCAGTATTCT.

Comment on this clonotype: This likely reflects a read error, since a far larger clone is one base away. The J gene is TRBJ2-1, the V gene TRBV12-3 or TRBV12-4, with no clear D. The V end was cut by 6 bases, the J end by 10 bases, with 13 bases between. This CDR3 contains 12 residues. CDR3 sequence (DNA): TGTGCCAGCAGCCACCCACAAAAGGAGCAGTTCTTC. This sequence encodes CASSHPQKEQFF.

This clonotype appeared a few times. V and J are TRBV12-3 or TRBV12-4 and TRBJ2-7; D gene ambiguous. Trimming left V 3 bases short and J 5 bases short, with 5 bases between. The CDR3 consists of 11 residues. The CDR3 DNA reads TGTGCCAGCAGTTTGTCAAACGAGCAGTACTTC. It encodes CASSLSNEQYF.

At least ten counts were recorded for this clonotype. This sequence joins TRBV12-3 or TRBV12-4 and TRBJ1-1; tentative D call: TRBD1 (6 bases). The V and J ends lost 1 base and 5 bases respectively, with 14 bases between them. The CDR3 sequence is 15 residues long. The CDR3 reads CASSLVGGRGTEAFF. The CDR3 nucleotides are TGTGCCAGCAGTTTAGTAGGGGGGCGCGGGACTGAAGCTTTCTTT.

This clonotype showed up many times. The chain links TRBV3-1 to TRBJ2-3; TRBD1 agrees at 12 bases. Germline V gene lookup returns CDR1 LGHDT and CDR2 YNNKEL (reference sequence). V shed 3 bases, J shed 4 bases, and the junction held 11 bases outside the gene matches. This CDR3 is built from 18 residues. CDR3 sequence reads: CASSHLPGTGGRADTQYF. The DNA for the CDR3 is TGTGCCAGCAGCCACCTCCCCGGGACAGGGGGCCGGGCAGATACGCAGTATTTT.